Presented here are 11 T cell receptor beta chains from one specimen sequenced in a study of T-cell reconstitution after alpha-beta-depleted transplantation in children. The TCRbeta library incorporated unique molecular identifiers. TCRdb processed the PCR reads anew with MiXCR; each CDR3 protein has one entry. Seen here are 440,000 or so distinct CDR3 sequences, roughly 44% observed once, and the top ten hold approximately 25%. The starting material was PBMCs, obtained before TCRalphabeta/CD19-depleted stem cell transplant. Receptors were obtained from a girl aged 2 to 9 with aplastic anemia, due to receive a stem cell transplant.

This chain joins TRBV7-9 and TRBJ2-3; 10 nucleotides agree with TRBD2. The germline V gene encodes CDR1 SEHNR and CDR2 FQNEAQ (reference sequence). The CDR3 runs to 16 residues. Unmatched junction bases numbered 4, after V lost 2 bases and J lost 2 bases. This CDR3 reads CASSLNSGRTTDTQYF. CDR3 in DNA: TGTGCCAGCAGCTTAAATAGCGGGAGGACCACAGATACGCAGTATTTT.

This chain uses TRBV12-3 or TRBV12-4 with TRBJ1-3; D uncertain. With 2 bases removed from V and 0 bases from J, the gap between germline ends came to 11 bases. This CDR3 region has 16 residues. CDR3 DNA: TGTGCCAGCAGTTTATATCTGTTAAGCTCTGGAAACACCATATATTTT. Amino acid sequence: CASSLYLLSSGNTIYF.

Many counts were recorded for this clonotype. A junction end diverges from the germline sequence, so it may reflect a read error. The chain joins TRBV3-1 to TRBJ1-1; 11 nucleotides align to TRBD1. CDR1 LGHDT and CDR2 YNNKEL come from the germline V gene (reference sequence). This CDR3 region has 14 residues. This CDR3 is CASSQGTGGTEAFF. CDR3 DNA: TGCGCCAGCAGCCAAGGGACAGGGGGAACTGAAGCTTTCTTT.

A remark on this clonotype: A single base separates this from a much larger clone, so it may be a read error. V gene TRBV6-1 combines with J gene TRBJ2-7; D possibly matches TRBD1 or TRBD2 (5 bases each). The CDR3 is made up of 14 amino acids. Germline assignment: CDR1 MNHNS and CDR2 SASEGT. The CDR3 nucleotides are TGTGCCAGCACCTACGGTGCAGGGACCTACGAGCATTACTTC. Translated: CASTYGAGTYEHYF.

The V call is TRBV7-6, the J call TRBJ2-5; 7 positions match TRBD1. CDR3 length: 14 amino acids. Germline trimming cut 5 bases from V and 3 bases from J; bases unmatched to any gene: 6. The germline V gene has CDR1 SGHVS and CDR2 FNYEAQ. The CDR3 DNA reads TGTGCCAGCAGCCCGAGACAGGGCGAAGAGACCCAGTACTTC. Translating it yields CASSPRQGEETQYF.

The CDR3 DNA follows: TGCAGCGTTGAAGGTCCGGAGTCCGGACTAGCGGTCCAAGAGACCCAGTACTTC. This translates into CSVEGPESGLAVQETQYF. The gene calls are TRBV29-1 and TRBJ2-5, with 10 positions matching TRBD2. J lost 1 base, V lost 1 base, and 12 bases had no gene match. CDR1 is SQVTM and CDR2 is ANQGSEA in the germline V gene. The CDR3 contains 18 residues.

This clonotype was seen a few times. The CDR3 loop reads CSARDWREGEEAFF. In nucleotides, the CDR3 is TGCAGTGCTAGAGACTGGAGGGAGGGGGAGGAAGCTTTCTTT. This chain uses TRBV20-1 with TRBJ1-1; TRBD1 might be the D (6 bases). This CDR3 contains 14 residues. V was clipped by 0 bases and J by 8 bases, with 16 bases between them. Germline V gives CDR1 DFQATT, CDR2 SNEGSKA (reference sequence).

J is TRBJ1-4 and V is TRBV3-1; D gene uncertain. The germline V gene has CDR1 LGHDT and CDR2 YNNKEL (reference sequence). There are 15 residues in the CDR3. V gave up 4 bases and J gave up 11 bases, with 20 bases separating them. The CDR3 DNA reads as TGTGCCAGCAGCCCGCCATCTCAAGAACTGGGGAAACTGTTTTTT. Encoded protein: CASSPPSQELGKLFF.

This clonotype was picked up many times. This chain connects TRBV20-1 to TRBJ2-2, with D uncertain. Germline values: CDR1 DFQATT, CDR2 SNEGSKA (reference sequence). Trimming took 6 bases from V and 4 from J, leaving 9 bases between them. The CDR3 extends over 12 amino acids. CDR3 region: CSAGKTTGELFF. The CDR3, as DNA: TGCAGTGCCGGAAAAACCACCGGGGAGCTGTTTTTT.

This clonotype was seen a handful of times. The CDR3 region has the DNA TGTGCCAGCAGTCCCCTGCCGGGACAATTAACCGACGAGCAGTACTTC. This sequence encodes CASSPLPGQLTDEQYF. The gene calls are TRBV27 and TRBJ2-7; D is possibly TRBD1 (6 bases). This CDR3 contains 16 residues. The V end lost 5 bases, the J end lost 5 bases, and 22 bases lay between the germline ends. The germline V gene encodes CDR1 MNHEY and CDR2 SMNVEV (reference sequence).

The V call is TRBV5-1, the J call TRBJ2-1, with D possibly being TRBD2 (6 bases). The CDR3 contains 13 residues. Germline lookup yields CDR1 SGHRS and CDR2 YFSETQ. Trimming cost V 5 bases and J 10 bases, with 16 bases left between them. The CDR3 reads CASSGGISGEQFF. As DNA, the CDR3 is TGCGCCAGCAGTGGGGGGATATCCGGGGAGCAGTTCTTC.